This entry lists 23 T cell receptor beta chains sequenced from one sample in a study of T cells in women clearing cervical HPV infection (dated 2018 in TCRdb). The library came from the immunoSEQ multiplex PCR assay. TCRdb provides this immuneACCESS table in a form limited to in-frame rearrangements. Some clones are lacking; in checked studies, under half of them reflect an unresolved V gene, and why the rest are absent is not known. The table kept for this sample lists about 35,000 clones. The top ten clones comprise 1.5% to 2% of the sample. Input material: blood buffy coat. The source of these receptors is a woman between 18 and 70 years old with a cervical HPV16 infection that either progressed to CIN3+ or cleared (not recorded which).

As concerns this clone: Read sequence stops 3 residues before the CDR3 end, and the germline J gene provides the missing end. The rearrangement uses TRBV28 and TRBJ1-4; TRBD1 might be the D (5 bases). V lost 5 bases and J 5 bases, leaving 18 bases between the germline ends. Per germline, CDR1 MDHEN and CDR2 SYDVKM. The CDR3 consists of 16 residues. The DNA read from the CDR3 is TGTGCCAGCAGTCGACAGTTCGGAGTGTTGAATGAAAAA. Residues: CASSRQFGVLNEK. The full CDR3 protein is CASSRQFGVLNEKLFF.

As for this clone: The observed sequence ends 3 residues before the CDR3 terminus, with the missing tail filled in from the germline J gene. J is TRBJ1-4 and V is TRBV20-1; D is unresolved. This CDR3 region has 14 residues. V was clipped by 7 bases and J by 0 bases, with 12 bases between them. Germline V gene lookup returns CDR1 DFQATT and CDR2 SNEGSKA (reference sequence). The CDR3 sequence is CSVMTGATNEKLFF. Incomplete CDR3 DNA: TGCAGTGTTATGACGGGTGCAACTAATGAAAAA.

Note on this clone: The read ends 3 residues before the CDR3 terminus; that terminus is restored from the germline J gene. This chain joins TRBV19 and TRBJ1-5; TRBD1 might be the D (6 bases). Trimming removed 6 bases from V and 5 bases from J, with 17 bases in between. Germline CDR1 and CDR2: LNHDA and SQIVND (reference sequence). The CDR3 contains 15 residues. The CDR3 DNA, read in part, is TGTGCCAGTAGCAGGGACACCTTGCTGGATCAGCCC. Translation: CASSRDTLLDQP. The whole CDR3 is CASSRDTLLDQPQHF.

About this clone itself: The CDR3 end is not reached by the read, which stops 3 residues before it; the germline J gene fills it in. The J gene is TRBJ1-4, the V gene TRBV4-1; D remains ambiguous. The germline V gene encodes CDR1 MGHRA and CDR2 YSYEKL. This CDR3 contains 17 residues. V dropped 0 bases and J dropped 8 bases, with 19 bases sitting between them. Incomplete CDR3 DNA: TGCGCCAGCAGCCAAGATATTTTAGGAGGCATCGGGGAAAAA. Its protein product is CASSQDILGGIGEK. The whole CDR3 protein reads CASSQDILGGIGEKLFF.

About this clone: The read ends 3 residues shy of where the CDR3 ends; the end is completed using the germline J gene. The chain carries TRBV11-3 and TRBJ2-7, with TRBD2 identical over 9 bases. V was clipped by 5 bases and J by 3 bases; unmatched bases: 5. There are 14 residues in the CDR3. Germline values: CDR1 SGHNT, CDR2 YENEEA. The CDR3 is CASSHSGRGYEQYF. CDR3 DNA (partial): TGTGCCAGCAGCCATAGCGGGAGAGGCTACGAG. Full variable domain (missing parts from reference TRBV11-3 and TRBJ2-7): EAGVVQSPRYKIIEKKQPVAFWCNPISGHNTLYWYLQNLGQGPELLIRYENEEAVDDSQLPKDRFSAERLKGVDSTLKIQPAELGDSAVYLCASSHSGRGYEQYFGPGTRLTVT.

For this clone: The CDR3 extends 3 residues past the end of the read, so its final part is completed from the germline J gene. The chain combines TRBV5-4 with TRBJ2-7; a possible D gene is TRBD1 (5 bases). With 4 bases removed from V and 4 bases from J, the gap between germline ends came to 15 bases. This CDR3 spans 14 amino acids. Germline-derived CDR1 and CDR2 are SGHNT and YYREEE (reference sequence). CDR3 residues: CASSPQDRAYEQYF. CDR3 DNA, as far as it was read: TGTGCCAGCAGCCCACAGGACCGGGCGTACGAG.

Points on this clone: Coverage ceases 3 residues before the CDR3 finishes, and the germline J gene fills in the end. The genes are TRBV12-5 and TRBJ2-5; D may be TRBD1 (5 bases). Germline V gene sequence: CDR1 LGHNT, CDR2 FRNRAP. CDR3 size: 12 residues. The V gene lost 2 bases and the J gene lost 4 bases, with 5 bases spanning the gap. This chain's CDR3 is CASGLTGETQYF. Incomplete CDR3 DNA: TGTGCTAGTGGTTTGACAGGAGAGACC.

Notes on this clone: The CDR3 extends 3 residues past the end of the read, so its final part is completed from the germline J gene. V gene TRBV7-2 combines with J gene TRBJ1-2; D uncertain. The length of the CDR3 is 14 residues. CDR1 SGHTA and CDR2 FQGNSA come from the germline V gene. The V gene lost 5 bases and the J gene lost 0 bases, with 10 bases spanning the gap. The part of the CDR3 DNA that was read is TGTGCCAGCAGCCACCCGGGGACTAACTATGGC. As protein: CASSHPGTNYG. Given in full, the CDR3 is CASSHPGTNYGYTF.

Worth noting for this clone: The read comes to an end 3 residues before the CDR3 does, leaving the germline J gene to fill in the end. The J gene is TRBJ2-3, the V gene TRBV7-9; D ambiguous. The germline V gene encodes CDR1 SEHNR and CDR2 FQNEAQ (reference sequence). The CDR3 extends over 13 amino acids. CDR3 DNA (partial): TGTGCCAGCAGCTTTGCCCCGCAACAGCCG. Protein product: CASSFAPQQP. The whole CDR3 protein reads CASSFAPQQPQYF.

As concerns this clone: Read data end 3 residues before the CDR3 end; the end is taken from the germline J gene. The chain uses TRBV29-1 and TRBJ2-5; 8 positions match TRBD2. Germline V CDR1 and CDR2: SQVTM, ANQGSEA. This CDR3 is 12 amino acids long. With V trimmed by 5 bases and J by 5 bases, 4 bases remained unmatched. Partial CDR3 DNA: TGCAGCGTTACAAGCGGGAGTGAGACC. This encodes CSVTSGSET. The CDR3, in full, reads CSVTSGSETQYF.

CDR3 region: CASSDQSNTEAFF. The sequenced CDR3 bases are TGTGCCAGCAGTGACCAATCGAACACTGAA. This rearrangement joins TRBV6-4 to TRBJ1-1; D is unresolved. The sequence runs out 3 residues before the end of the CDR3; the remainder is reconstructed from the germline J gene. The germline V gene encodes CDR1 MRHNA and CDR2 SNTAGT. The germline V and J ends were trimmed by 2 bases and 1 base, with 5 bases remaining between them. This CDR3 spans 13 amino acids.

To note about this clone: The read is 3 residues too short to cover the CDR3 end, so that end is filled in from the germline J gene. The gene calls are TRBV6-1 and TRBJ2-3, with D tentatively TRBD1 (5 bases). The CDR3 is 15 amino acids. Per the germline V gene, CDR1 is MNHNS and CDR2 is SASEGT. CDR3 residues: CASSEKDSGNQPQYF. CDR3 bases read: TGTGCCAGCAGTGAAAAAGACAGTGGCAATCAGCCG.

Of note for this clone: The read ends 3 residues early relative to the CDR3; the germline J gene fills the gap. The genes are TRBV2 and TRBJ1-2; D is perhaps TRBD1 (6 bases). The V and J ends lost 6 bases and 4 bases respectively, with 12 bases between them. Germline V gene data show CDR1 as SNHLY and CDR2 as FYNNEI. The CDR3 is 13 residues long. CDR3 protein: CASRRQQGYGYTF. The sequenced part of the CDR3 DNA is TGTGCCAGCAGAAGACAACAGGGCTATGGC. The full variable domain, its missing parts supplied by reference TRBV2 and TRBJ1-2, is EPEVTQTPSHQVTQMGQEVILRCVPISNHLYFYWYRQILGQKVEFLVSFYNNEISEKSEIFDDQFSVERPDGSNFTLKIRSTKLEDSAMYFCASRRQQGYGYTFGSGTRLTVV.

On this clone itself: The CDR3 is cut off 3 residues early in the read; its end comes from the germline J gene. The chain recombines TRBV20-1 with TRBJ2-7; 9 nucleotides agree with TRBD1. The ends lost 7 bases at V and 2 bases at J; junction bases unmatched: 3. The CDR3 is 12 residues long. Per the germline V gene, CDR1 is DFQATT and CDR2 is SNEGSKA (reference sequence). CDR3 DNA, as far as it was read: TGCAGTGTCGGACAGGGGCCCTACGAG. Protein sequence: CSVGQGPYE. The CDR3 reads in full as CSVGQGPYEQYF.

For this clone: The read ends 3 residues before the CDR3 terminus; that terminus is restored from the germline J gene. The rearrangement links TRBV4-2 to TRBJ1-6; 12 bases fit TRBD1. The CDR3 has 18 amino acids. Germline assignment: CDR1 LGHNA and CDR2 YNFKEQ. V lost 4 bases and J lost 9; bases outside the gene matches: 13. The CDR3 sequence is CASSPLGTGGLRGSPLHF. The covered CDR3 bases are TGTGCCAGCAGCCCCCTCGGGACAGGGGGCTTACGGGGTTCACCC.

As to this clone: The CDR3 end is not reached by the read, which stops 3 residues before it; the germline J gene fills it in. This chain links TRBV19 with TRBJ2-3; 8 bases are shared with TRBD2. The CDR3 length is 16 residues. Germline values: CDR1 LNHDA, CDR2 SQIVND (reference sequence). Germline trimming cut 1 base from V and 1 base from J; bases unmatched to any gene: 4. CDR3 protein: CASSIAWRGGTDTQYF. The part of the CDR3 DNA that was read is TGTGCCAGTAGTATAGCCTGGCGGGGGGGCACAGATACG.

Comments on this clone: The CDR3 end falls 3 residues outside the read, so it is completed with the germline J gene. V and J are TRBV19 and TRBJ2-4, with unresolved D. CDR1 and CDR2 (germline): LNHDA, SQIVND (reference sequence). This CDR3 has 11 residues. CDR3 sequence: CASSYNYGQYF. CDR3 DNA, as far as it was read: TGTGCCAGTTCCTATAACTATGGT.

In the case of this clone: The sequence runs out 3 residues before the end of the CDR3; the remainder is reconstructed from the germline J gene. This sequence joins TRBV20-1 and TRBJ2-1; D gene unclear. The V and J ends lost 3 bases and 6 bases respectively, with 6 bases between them. The CDR3 is made up of 11 amino acids. Germline values: CDR1 DFQATT, CDR2 SNEGSKA (reference sequence). The sequenced part of the CDR3 DNA is TGCAGTGCTAGTAGCCGCAATGAG. Translation gives CSASSRNE. The full CDR3 protein reads CSASSRNEQFF.

As for this clone: The junction and the germline gene differ at one end; a read error may be behind it. The part of the CDR3 DNA that was read is TGCAGTGCTAGAGTTCTGGGGGGAGTGGTCTCAGAGACG. It codes for CSARVLGGVVSET. The full-length CDR3 reads as CSARVLGGVVSETQYF. V and J are TRBV20-1 and TRBJ2-3; perhaps TRBD2 as D (6 bases). The CDR3 extends 3 residues past the end of the read, so its final part is completed from the germline J gene. Germline CDR1 is DFQATT and CDR2 is SNEGSKA (reference sequence). This CDR3 comprises 16 residues.

Worth noting for this clone: The observed sequence ends 3 residues before the CDR3 terminus, with the missing tail filled in from the germline J gene. J is TRBJ2-6 and V is TRBV7-7; maybe TRBD1 (5 bases). V was cut by 5 bases and J by 4 bases, with 21 bases left in between. There are 18 residues in the CDR3. Germline CDR1 and CDR2: SSHAT and FNYEAQ (reference sequence). The CDR3 reads CASSQGAHIASGANVLTF. The sequenced part of the CDR3 DNA is TGTGCCAGCAGCCAGGGTGCCCATATAGCCTCGGGGGCCAACGTC.

A note on this clone: From the germline J gene comes the end of the CDR3, since the read stops 3 residues before it. This sequence joins TRBV20-1 and TRBJ1-2; maybe TRBD1 (6 bases). The CDR3 covers 16 residues. Per the germline V gene, CDR1 is DFQATT and CDR2 is SNEGSKA (reference sequence). The part of the CDR3 DNA that was read is TGCAGTGCTAGGGGGGATGAGCGGGGGGCGACGAGCGGC. Protein: CSARGDERGATSG. The whole CDR3 sequence is CSARGDERGATSGYTF.

For this clone: Read sequence stops 3 residues before the CDR3 end, and the germline J gene provides the missing end. The genes are TRBV7-9 and TRBJ2-1; D is perhaps TRBD2 (6 bases). The V gene lost 4 bases and the J gene lost 7 bases, with 17 bases spanning the gap. This CDR3 region has 15 residues. CDR1 SEHNR and CDR2 FQNEAQ come from the germline V gene (reference sequence). The CDR3 sequence is CASSSPGEGANEQFF. The CDR3 bases that were read are TGTGCCAGCAGCTCGCCGGGGGAAGGCGCGAATGAG.

In the case of this clone: The read finishes 3 residues shy of the CDR3 end, and the germline J gene is used to complete it. The chain uses TRBV20-1 and TRBJ2-7; 9 bases are shared with TRBD1. The ends lost 6 bases at V and 4 bases at J; junction bases unmatched: 10. The CDR3 sequence is 14 residues long. CDR1 DFQATT and CDR2 SNEGSKA come from the germline V gene (reference sequence). Here the CDR3 reads CSASRTGEWYEQYF. The CDR3 bases that were read are TGCAGTGCGAGTCGGACAGGGGAGTGGTACGAG.